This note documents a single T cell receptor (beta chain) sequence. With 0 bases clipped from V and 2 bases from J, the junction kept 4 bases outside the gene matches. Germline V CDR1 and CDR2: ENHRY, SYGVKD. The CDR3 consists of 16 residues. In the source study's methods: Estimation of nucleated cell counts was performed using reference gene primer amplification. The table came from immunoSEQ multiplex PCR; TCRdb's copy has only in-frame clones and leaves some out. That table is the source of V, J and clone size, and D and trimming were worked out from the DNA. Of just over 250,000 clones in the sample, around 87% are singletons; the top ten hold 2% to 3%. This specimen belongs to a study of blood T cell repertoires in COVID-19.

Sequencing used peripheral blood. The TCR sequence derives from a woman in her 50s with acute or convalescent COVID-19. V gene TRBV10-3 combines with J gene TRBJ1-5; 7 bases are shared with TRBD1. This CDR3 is CAISESGQGGNQPQHF. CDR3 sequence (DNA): TGTGCCATCAGTGAGTCCGGTCAGGGGGGCAATCAGCCCCAGCATTTT.